These 20 T cell receptor beta chains came from one sample sequenced in a study of OX40 agonist ivuxolimab in advanced cancers. TCRdb keeps only in-frame clones here, not all; method: immunoSEQ multiplex PCR. The sample shows fewer than 65,000 clones, around 88% of them seen only once. The specimen was CD4+ or CD8+ T cells sorted from blood, collected in a trial of the OX40 agonist ivuxolimab. These receptors all stem from an adult with an advanced solid tumor such as melanoma, head and neck, liver or kidney cancer.

This clone was counted a few times. The chain uses TRBV11-2 and TRBJ2-2; D unclear. Trimming pared 5 bases from V and 4 bases from J, leaving 14 bases between. This CDR3 is built from 15 residues. The germline CDR1 and CDR2 sequences are SGHAT and FQNNGV. The chain's CDR3 is CASSPGPVSTGELFF. In DNA, the CDR3 is TGTGCCAGCAGCCCCGGACCGGTATCCACCGGGGAGCTGTTTTTT.

This chain links TRBV29-1 with TRBJ1-2; D possibly corresponds to TRBD1 (5 bases). From germline, CDR1 is SQVTM and CDR2 ANQGSEA. Trimming left V 3 bases short and J 4 bases short, with 12 bases between. CDR3 size: 13 residues. The CDR3 nucleotides are TGCAGCGTTGATGAGGGGATCCCCTATGGCTACACCTTC. It specifies CSVDEGIPYGYTF.

The chain recombines TRBV25-1 with TRBJ2-2, with unresolved D. The CDR3 is 13 residues long. CDR1 is MGHDK and CDR2 is SYGVNS in the germline V gene. V shed 4 bases and J shed 7 bases, with 10 bases lying between them. CDR3 residues: CASSGSAVGELFF. DNA for the CDR3: TGTGCCAGCAGTGGCTCCGCAGTCGGGGAGCTGTTTTTT.

V and J are TRBV7-9 and TRBJ1-5, with D tentatively TRBD1 (6 bases). The CDR3 runs 14 residues. The germline V gene has CDR1 SEHNR and CDR2 FQNEAQ (reference sequence). V lost 5 bases and J lost 7, with 15 bases in between. As DNA, the CDR3 is TGTGCCAGCAGCCCCGGGGGCGTAGAGCAGCCCCAGCATTTT. This sequence encodes CASSPGGVEQPQHF. The variable domain in full, with the rest retrieved from reference TRBV7-9 and TRBJ1-5, is DTGVSQNPRHKITKRGQNVTFRCDPISEHNRLYWYRQTLGQGPEFLTYFQNEAQLEKSRLLSDRFSAERPKGSFSTLEIQRTEQGDSAMYLCASSPGGVEQPQHFGDGTRLSIL.

V is TRBV10-1 and J is TRBJ2-7, with TRBD1 identical over 8 bases. This CDR3 has 14 residues. From germline, CDR1 is WNHNN and CDR2 SYGVQD (reference sequence). V shed 9 bases, J shed 2 bases, and the junction held 9 bases outside the gene matches. CDR3 nucleotide sequence: TGCGCCAGACCCTGGGACAGGAGAACCTACGAGCAGTACTTC. As protein: CARPWDRRTYEQYF.

J is TRBJ2-2 and V is TRBV4-2; D ambiguous. Germline CDR1 reads LGHNA; CDR2 reads YNFKEQ. V was trimmed by 0 bases and J by 5 bases, leaving 10 bases between them. This CDR3 is built from 15 residues. In DNA form, the CDR3 reads TGTGCCAGCAGCCAAGAAGTCCAACCGACCGGGGAGCTGTTTTTT. It codes for CASSQEVQPTGELFF.

This rearrangement joins TRBV4-2 to TRBJ1-2; D uncertain. The CDR3 extends over 14 amino acids. Germline V gives CDR1 LGHNA, CDR2 YNFKEQ. Trimming removed 4 bases at V and 0 bases at J, with 9 bases between. As DNA, the CDR3 is TGTGCCAGCAGCCGTGTCGGGGCTAACTATGGCTACACCTTC. Translation: CASSRVGANYGYTF.

The rearrangement links TRBV7-2 to TRBJ2-7; 10 bases fit TRBD2. The CDR3 runs to 16 residues. Trimming removed 1 base from V and 3 bases from J; junction bases left unmatched: 6. Germline CDR1 is SGHTA and CDR2 is FQGNSA. The DNA of the CDR3 is TGTGCCAGCAGCTTAGGCCCCGCTAGCGGGAGCTACGAGCAGTACTTC. This sequence encodes CASSLGPASGSYEQYF.

The gene calls are TRBV5-1 and TRBJ2-2; D unresolved. The V and J ends lost 0 bases and 6 bases respectively, with 3 bases between them. There are 12 residues in the CDR3. Germline V gene lookup returns CDR1 SGHRS and CDR2 YFSETQ. The CDR3 loop is CASSLGSGELFF. CDR3 DNA sequence: TGCGCCAGCAGCTTGGGGTCCGGGGAGCTGTTTTTT.

A single count supports this clone. This rearrangement joins TRBV18 to TRBJ2-7; unclear D gene. V shed 3 bases and J shed 0 bases, with 9 bases lying between them. The CDR3 is made up of 14 amino acids. The germline gives CDR1 KGHSH, CDR2 LQKENI. CDR3 protein: CASSPAAASYEQYF. The DNA of the CDR3 is TGTGCCAGCTCACCTGCCGCCGCCTCCTACGAGCAGTACTTC. The variable domain in full, completed from reference TRBV18 and TRBJ2-7, reads NAGVMQNPRHLVRRRGQEARLRCSPMKGHSHVYWYRQLPEEGLKFMVYLQKENIIDESGMPKERFSAEFPKEGPSILRIQQVVRGDSAAYFCASSPAAASYEQYFGPGTRLTVT.

V usage is TRBV6-9 and J usage is TRBJ2-7; TRBD2 agrees at 10 bases. V lost 6 bases, J lost 4 bases, and 0 bases stayed unmatched. The CDR3 is 12 residues long. Germline assignment: CDR1 MNHGY and CDR2 SVAAGI. CDR3 residues: CASRLAGYEQYF. CDR3 DNA: TGTGCCAGCAGACTAGCGGGATACGAGCAGTACTTC.

The chain is built from TRBV9 and TRBJ2-5, with 13 positions matching TRBD2. Germline CDR1 reads SGDLS; CDR2 reads YYNGEE. CDR3 length equals 16 residues. V was clipped by 1 base and J by 1 base; unmatched bases: 1. CDR3 sequence reads: CASSVTSGRVQETQYF. The CDR3 nucleotides read TGTGCCAGCAGCGTAACTAGCGGGAGGGTCCAAGAGACCCAGTACTTC.

In this sample, this clone turned up once. The genes are TRBV11-2 and TRBJ2-1; TRBD2 matches 13 bases. This CDR3 region has 19 residues. Germline CDR1 reads SGHAT; CDR2 reads FQNNGV. After removal of 1 base from V and 6 bases from J, the junction contained 12 bases not matched to a gene. CDR3 coding DNA: TGTGCCAGCAGCTTAGGCGGACTAGCGGGAGCCACGGGCATCAATGAGCAGTTCTTC. Translated: CASSLGGLAGATGINEQFF.

This chain connects TRBV7-8 to TRBJ2-4; no definite D call. In germline, CDR1 is SGHVS, CDR2 FQNEAQ. The V and J ends lost 3 bases and 6 bases respectively, with 12 bases between them. The CDR3 runs to 14 residues. For the CDR3, the DNA is TGTGCCAGCAGCTTGTCTCGCGACACAAACATTCAGTACTTC. Encoded protein: CASSLSRDTNIQYF.

The rearrangement links TRBV7-8 to TRBJ1-3; D gene uncertain. Germline V gives CDR1 SGHVS, CDR2 FQNEAQ. V was clipped by 5 bases and J by 0 bases, with 8 bases between them. CDR3 size: 14 residues. The DNA of the CDR3 is TGTGCCAGCAGCCCCCTGGGCTCTGGAAACACCATATATTTT. Translation gives CASSPLGSGNTIYF.

This clone was detected a few times. The chain carries TRBV30 and TRBJ1-2, with D unclear. The V gene lost 1 base and the J gene lost 4 bases, with 13 bases spanning the gap. This CDR3 is 14 amino acids long. Germline-derived CDR1 and CDR2 are GTSNPN and SVGIG (reference sequence). The CDR3, as DNA: TGTGCCTGGAGTGCCCTTCGCGGGATCTATGGCTACACCTTC. Translating it yields CAWSALRGIYGYTF.

The chain uses TRBV7-2 and TRBJ1-4; 7 bases fit TRBD1. CDR3 length: 15 amino acids. Germline CDR1 reads SGHTA; CDR2 reads FQGNSA. V lost 6 bases to trimming and J lost 2 bases; unmatched junction nucleotides: 6. The CDR3 region has the DNA TGTGCCAGCAGTCCCACAGGGGTTACTAATGAAAAACTGTTTTTT. It encodes CASSPTGVTNEKLFF.

V usage is TRBV28 and J usage is TRBJ2-1, with 8 positions matching TRBD2. CDR1 and CDR2 (germline): MDHEN, SYDVKM. The V segment lost 4 bases and the J segment 1 base; nucleotides outside the gene matches: 6. The CDR3 is 16 amino acids. The DNA of the CDR3 is TGTGCCAGCAGTTCCTCCGGGACTAGTTCCTACAATGAGCAGTTCTTC. Amino acids: CASSSSGTSSYNEQFF.

The chain recombines TRBV4-1 with TRBJ1-2; D is perhaps TRBD1 (5 bases). V was shortened by 1 base and J by 2 bases, with 14 bases between the two germline ends. Germline values: CDR1 MGHRA, CDR2 YSYEKL. The CDR3 has 16 residues. DNA of the CDR3: TGCGCCAGCAGCCAAGCTGTCGGGACCCAGAACTATGGCTACACCTTC. This encodes CASSQAVGTQNYGYTF.

In its sample, this clone was seen a few times. This chain uses TRBV11-2 with TRBJ2-5; a possible D gene is TRBD2 (6 bases). The CDR3 extends over 12 amino acids. Looked up from germline, CDR1 is SGHAT and CDR2 is FQNNGV. Trimming pared 4 bases from V and 5 bases from J, leaving 8 bases between. The CDR3 DNA sequence: TGTGCCAGCAGCTGGGGGAGGGAGACCCAGTACTTC. Translated, it gives CASSWGRETQYF.